These 7 T cell receptor beta chains originate from one sample sequenced in a study of early stage breast cancer tumors. Clones were sequenced by immunoSEQ multiplex PCR, and TCRdb holds only the in-frame ones, with some missing. The table has more than 65,000 clones, 65% to 85% seen once. The sample comprised blood. The receptors were gathered from a person aged 35-49 years with breast cancer.

The gene calls are TRBV28 and TRBJ2-7, with TRBD2 matching 12 bases. V lost 6 bases and J lost 5; bases outside the gene matches: 8. CDR1 and CDR2 (germline): MDHEN, SYDVKM. The CDR3 spans 15 residues. As DNA, the CDR3 is TGTGCCAGCAGATCGCTAGCGGGGGGGAGGAACGAGCAGTACTTC. Its translation is CASRSLAGGRNEQYF. Supplemented by reference TRBV28 and TRBJ2-7, the full variable domain reads DVKVTQSSRYLVKRTGEKVFLECVQDMDHENMFWYRQDPGLGLRLIYFSYDVKMKEKGDIPEGYSVSREKKERFSLILESASTNQTSMYLCASRSLAGGRNEQYFGPGTRLTVT.

The chain is built from TRBV10-3 and TRBJ2-7; tentatively, D is TRBD2 (6 bases). Trimming removed 6 bases at V and 5 bases at J, with 11 bases between. This CDR3 region has 12 residues. Germline loops: CDR1 ENHRY, CDR2 SYGVKD. The CDR3 here is CAISGSANEQYF. The CDR3 region has the DNA TGTGCCATCAGCGGGAGCGCCAACGAGCAGTACTTC.

The CDR3 spells CASSLYSHTEAFF. DNA of the CDR3: TGCGCCAGCAGCTTATACAGCCACACTGAAGCTTTCTTT. The rearrangement links TRBV5-1 to TRBJ1-1; D not certain. Germline assignment: CDR1 SGHRS and CDR2 YFSETQ. This CDR3 has 13 residues. V lost 2 bases and J 3 bases, leaving 8 bases between the germline ends.

This chain links TRBV28 with TRBJ2-3; 9 bases line up with TRBD1. The CDR3 covers 16 residues. After removal of 5 bases from V and 5 bases from J, the junction contained 11 bases not matched to a gene. Germline V gene lookup returns CDR1 MDHEN and CDR2 SYDVKM. The CDR3 region has the DNA TGTGCCAGCAGTCCAGTGGGGGGACAGGGAATAGATACGCAGTATTTT. Its protein product is CASSPVGGQGIDTQYF.

This clone was detected only a few times. The V and J genes are TRBV7-3 and TRBJ2-2; TRBD2 might be the D (6 bases). The CDR3 has 12 residues. V was cut by 6 bases and J by 6 bases, with 8 bases left in between. Germline loops: CDR1 SGHTA, CDR2 FQGTGA. CDR3 region: CASRREAGELFF. The CDR3 DNA is TGTGCCAGCAGGCGGGAAGCCGGGGAGCTGTTTTTT.

The rearrangement uses TRBV6-1 and TRBJ2-1, with D hard to call. Germline CDR1 and CDR2: MNHNS and SASEGT. The ends were cut back, 1 base at V and 7 bases at J, with 8 bases in the middle. CDR3 size: 13 residues. The CDR3 sequence: CASSEVRSNEQFF. The CDR3 nucleotides are TGTGCCAGCAGTGAAGTTAGGAGTAATGAGCAGTTCTTC.

V and J are TRBV12-5 and TRBJ2-2, with D perhaps assigned TRBD1 or TRBD2 (5 bases each). V was clipped by 5 bases and J by 4 bases, with 11 bases between them. Germline V gene lookup returns CDR1 LGHNT and CDR2 FRNRAP. This CDR3 contains 14 residues. This CDR3 is CASGGGAFTGELFF. Written as DNA, the CDR3 is TGTGCTAGTGGTGGGGGAGCTTTCACCGGGGAGCTGTTTTTT.